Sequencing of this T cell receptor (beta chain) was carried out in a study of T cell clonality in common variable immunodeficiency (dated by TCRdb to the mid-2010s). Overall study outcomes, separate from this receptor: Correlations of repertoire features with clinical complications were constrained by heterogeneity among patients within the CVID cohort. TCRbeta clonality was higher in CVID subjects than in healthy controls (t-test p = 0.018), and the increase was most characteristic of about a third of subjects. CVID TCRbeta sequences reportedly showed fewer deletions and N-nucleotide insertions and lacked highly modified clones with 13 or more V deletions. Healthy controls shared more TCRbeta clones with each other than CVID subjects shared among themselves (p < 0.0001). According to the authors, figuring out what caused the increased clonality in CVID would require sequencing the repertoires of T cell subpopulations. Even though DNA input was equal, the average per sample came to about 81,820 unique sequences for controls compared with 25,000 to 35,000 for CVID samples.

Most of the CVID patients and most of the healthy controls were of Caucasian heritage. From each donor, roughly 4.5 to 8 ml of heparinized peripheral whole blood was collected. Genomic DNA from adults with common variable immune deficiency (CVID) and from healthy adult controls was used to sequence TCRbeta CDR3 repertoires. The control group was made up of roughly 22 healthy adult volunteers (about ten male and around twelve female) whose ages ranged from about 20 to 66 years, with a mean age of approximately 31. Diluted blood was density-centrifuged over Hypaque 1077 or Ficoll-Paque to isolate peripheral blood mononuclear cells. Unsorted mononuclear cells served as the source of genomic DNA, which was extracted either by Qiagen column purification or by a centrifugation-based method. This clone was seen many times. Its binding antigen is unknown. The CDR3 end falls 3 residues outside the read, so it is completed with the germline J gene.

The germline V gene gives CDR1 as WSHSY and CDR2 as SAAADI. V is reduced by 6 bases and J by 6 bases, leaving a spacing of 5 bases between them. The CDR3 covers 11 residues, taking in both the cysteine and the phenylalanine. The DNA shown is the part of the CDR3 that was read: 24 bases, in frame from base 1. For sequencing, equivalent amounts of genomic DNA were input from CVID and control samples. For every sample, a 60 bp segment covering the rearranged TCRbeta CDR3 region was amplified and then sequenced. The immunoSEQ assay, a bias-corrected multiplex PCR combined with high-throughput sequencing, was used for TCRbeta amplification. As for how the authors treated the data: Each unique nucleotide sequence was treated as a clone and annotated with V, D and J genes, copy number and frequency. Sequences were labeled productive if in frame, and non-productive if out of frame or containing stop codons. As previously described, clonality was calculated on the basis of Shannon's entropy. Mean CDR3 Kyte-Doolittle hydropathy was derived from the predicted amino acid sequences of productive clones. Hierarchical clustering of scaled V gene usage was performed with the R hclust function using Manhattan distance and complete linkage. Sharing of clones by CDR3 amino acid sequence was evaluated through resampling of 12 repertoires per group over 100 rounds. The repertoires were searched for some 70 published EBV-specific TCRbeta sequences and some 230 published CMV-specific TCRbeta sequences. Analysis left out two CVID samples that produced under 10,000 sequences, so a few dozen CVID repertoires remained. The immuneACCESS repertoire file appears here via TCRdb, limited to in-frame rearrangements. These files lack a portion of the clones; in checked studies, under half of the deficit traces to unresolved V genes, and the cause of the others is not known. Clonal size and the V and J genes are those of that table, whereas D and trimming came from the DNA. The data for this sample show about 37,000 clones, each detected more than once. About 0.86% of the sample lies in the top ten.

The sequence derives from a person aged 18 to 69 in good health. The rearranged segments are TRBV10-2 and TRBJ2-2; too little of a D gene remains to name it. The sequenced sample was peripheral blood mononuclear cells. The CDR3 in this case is CASRFAGELFF. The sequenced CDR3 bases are TGCGCCAGCAGGTTCGCCGGGGAG.